The rows below give T cell receptor beta chains drawn from one sample of a study of T-cell memory formation after mild COVID-19. MiXCR, applied by TCRdb to the 5' RACE reads, yields one record per CDR3 protein. The sample has around 340,000 distinct CDR3 sequences, under 15% seen once; the top ten hold around a fifth. Input material: PBMCs or a T cell subset sorted from them (not recorded which). These receptors were collected from a man younger than 30 who had mild COVID-19 (a few samples of this study predate the infection). Cell type and time point are not known. Both conserved end residues are part of each CDR3. D genes are given only for firm matches. The size of a clone is reported for some rows only, either as once, few or many, or as a class for expanded clones.

J gene: TRBJ1-6; V gene: TRBV6-2/TRBV6-3; D gene: .; CDR3 length: 13; clone size: .; CDR3 DNA: TGTGCCAGCACCCGAGGGAATAATTCACCCCTCCACTTT; CDR3 protein: CASTRGNNSPLHF
J gene: TRBJ2-1; V gene: TRBV5-6; D gene: TRBD1; CDR3 length: 15; clone size: .; CDR3 DNA: TGTGCCAGCAGCTTGTTTACAGGGGCATACAATGAGCAGTTCTTC; CDR3 protein: CASSLFTGAYNEQFF
J gene: TRBJ2-4; V gene: TRBV15; D gene: TRBD2; CDR3 length: 17; clone size: .; CDR3 DNA: TGTGCCACCAGCGACGGGACTAGCGGGGTGGCCAAAAACATTCAGTACTTC; CDR3 protein: CATSDGTSGVAKNIQYF
J gene: TRBJ2-5; V gene: TRBV7-2; D gene: TRBD2; CDR3 length: 18; clone size: .; CDR3 DNA: TGTGCCAGCAGCTTAGCGCCAGGACTAGCGGGGGCCGCTGAGACCCAGTACTTC; CDR3 protein: CASSLAPGLAGAAETQYF
J gene: TRBJ1-2; V gene: TRBV30; D gene: TRBD1; CDR3 length: 13; clone size: .; CDR3 DNA: TGTGCCTCCCGTGTACAGGGGGCCGACGGCTACACCTTC; CDR3 protein: CASRVQGADGYTF
J gene: TRBJ1-1; V gene: TRBV10-3; D gene: TRBD1; CDR3 length: 12; clone size: .; CDR3 DNA: TGTGCCATCAGACAGGGGGCAGTTGAAGCTTTCTTT; CDR3 protein: CAIRQGAVEAFF
J gene: TRBJ1-6; V gene: TRBV12-3/TRBV12-4; D gene: .; CDR3 length: 16; clone size: few; CDR3 DNA: TGTGCCAGCAGTTTAATCGAGGGGTATTATAATTCACCCCTCCACTTT; CDR3 protein: CASSLIEGYYNSPLHF
J gene: TRBJ2-1; V gene: TRBV29-1; D gene: .; CDR3 length: 16; clone size: few; CDR3 DNA: TGCAGCGTTGAGGGGCACGGGATGGGGGCTTACAATGAGCAGTTCTTC; CDR3 protein: CSVEGHGMGAYNEQFF
J gene: TRBJ1-1; V gene: TRBV12-3/TRBV12-4; D gene: .; CDR3 length: 13; clone size: many; CDR3 DNA: TGTGCCAGCAGTTCACAGGTGAACACTGAAGCTTTCTTT; CDR3 protein: CASSSQVNTEAFF
J gene: TRBJ2-1; V gene: TRBV20-1; D gene: TRBD1; CDR3 length: 14; clone size: .; CDR3 DNA: TGCAGTGCTAAGACAGGGGGCAACTACAATGAGCAGTTCTTC; CDR3 protein: CSAKTGGNYNEQFF
J gene: TRBJ2-5; V gene: TRBV7-9; D gene: TRBD2; CDR3 length: 17; clone size: few; CDR3 DNA: TGTGCCAGCAGCTTGCCCTCCGGCGGGGGGGGCGAAGAGACCCAGTACTTC; CDR3 protein: CASSLPSGGGGEETQYF
J gene: TRBJ1-5; V gene: TRBV15; D gene: .; CDR3 length: 17; clone size: .; CDR3 DNA: TGTGCCACCAGCAGAGATTTCTCGGGACAAGGCAATCAGCCCCAGCATTTT; CDR3 protein: CATSRDFSGQGNQPQHF
J gene: TRBJ1-6; V gene: TRBV4-1; D gene: .; CDR3 length: 18; clone size: few; CDR3 DNA: TGCGCCAGCAGCCTGACTCCGGGATCGGGGTCCTATAATTCACCCCTCCACTTT; CDR3 protein: CASSLTPGSGSYNSPLHF
J gene: TRBJ2-5; V gene: TRBV20-1; D gene: .; CDR3 length: 13; clone size: many; CDR3 DNA: TGCAGTGCCAGCGGACCTCTCGGAGAGACCCAGTACTTC; CDR3 protein: CSASGPLGETQYF
J gene: TRBJ1-2; V gene: TRBV20-1; D gene: .; CDR3 length: 11; clone size: few; CDR3 DNA: TGCAGTGCTAAGGTCAGGAGGGGCTACACCTTC; CDR3 protein: CSAKVRRGYTF
J gene: TRBJ2-3; V gene: TRBV2; D gene: .; CDR3 length: 14; clone size: .; CDR3 DNA: TGTGCCAGCAGTGACCAACTAGGAACAGATACGCAGTATTTT; CDR3 protein: CASSDQLGTDTQYF
J gene: TRBJ1-6; V gene: TRBV5-1; D gene: .; CDR3 length: 15; clone size: few; CDR3 DNA: TGCGCCAGCAGCTTGGGGGGGTGGGGAAATTCACCCCTCCACTTT; CDR3 protein: CASSLGGWGNSPLHF
J gene: TRBJ1-4; V gene: TRBV3-1; D gene: .; CDR3 length: 14; clone size: .; CDR3 DNA: TGTGCCAGCAGCCCACGGGCCCTTAATGAAAAACTGTTTTTT; CDR3 protein: CASSPRALNEKLFF
J gene: TRBJ2-1; V gene: TRBV5-8; D gene: TRBD2; CDR3 length: 16; clone size: .; CDR3 DNA: TGTGCCAGCAGCCCCCTTAGCGGGGGACACTACAATGAGCAGTTCTTC; CDR3 protein: CASSPLSGGHYNEQFF
J gene: TRBJ2-1; V gene: TRBV7-8; D gene: TRBD2; CDR3 length: 18; clone size: .; CDR3 DNA: TGTGCCAGCAGCCAACCCCAAGCGGGGGGCACTGGGTCCCATGAGCAGTTCTTC; CDR3 protein: CASSQPQAGGTGSHEQFF
J gene: TRBJ1-6; V gene: TRBV18; D gene: .; CDR3 length: 14; clone size: .; CDR3 DNA: TGTGCCAGCTCAGAAGGGCCCTATAATTCACCCCTCCACTTT; CDR3 protein: CASSEGPYNSPLHF
J gene: TRBJ2-3; V gene: TRBV5-1; D gene: TRBD2; CDR3 length: 18; clone size: few; CDR3 DNA: TGCGCCAGCAGCTTGGGGGGGCTTGCGGGAGGACGTCCGGATACGCAGTATTTT; CDR3 protein: CASSLGGLAGGRPDTQYF
J gene: TRBJ2-7; V gene: TRBV6-5; D gene: TRBD1; CDR3 length: 14; clone size: .; CDR3 DNA: TGTGCCAGCAGGCAAGGGGACAGCTCCTACGAGCAGTACTTC; CDR3 protein: CASRQGDSSYEQYF
J gene: TRBJ1-3; V gene: TRBV20-1; D gene: .; CDR3 length: 14; clone size: many; CDR3 DNA: TGCAGTGCTAGAGGGCAGAGCTCTGGAAACACCATATATTTT; CDR3 protein: CSARGQSSGNTIYF
J gene: TRBJ1-2; V gene: TRBV4-1; D gene: .; CDR3 length: 13; clone size: .; CDR3 DNA: TGCGCCAGCAGCCAAGTAGGGTCCTATGGCTACACCTTC; CDR3 protein: CASSQVGSYGYTF
J gene: TRBJ2-1; V gene: TRBV7-2; D gene: TRBD2; CDR3 length: 15; clone size: .; CDR3 DNA: TGTGCCAGCAGCTGGGCTAGCGGGGGGTTCAATGAGCAGTTCTTC; CDR3 protein: CASSWASGGFNEQFF